This T cell receptor (beta chain) appears in the sequencing data of a study of blood T cell repertoires in COVID-19. V gave up 4 bases and J gave up 0 bases, with 8 bases separating them. The length of the CDR3 is 14 residues. Germline V gene data show CDR1 as WNHNN and CDR2 as SYGVQD (reference sequence). Sequencing used immunoSEQ multiplex PCR; TCRdb keeps in-frame clones, though not all of them. The profile shows around 250,000 clones, more than 70% of them singletons. Sequenced input: peripheral blood. The chain joins TRBV10-1 to TRBJ2-3, with D tentatively TRBD2 (5 bases). The receptor was derived from an elderly man with acute or convalescent COVID-19. The CDR3 DNA reads as TGCGCCAGCAGTGCTGAGGGAAGCACAGATACGCAGTATTTT. The encoded protein is CASSAEGSTDTQYF.